The sequence of this TCR beta chain was determined in a study of cytomegalovirus exposure and HLA in healthy donors. Across the study: Among several hundred genotyped donors, around 80% fell in the Caucasian-associated ancestry cluster. Study-level findings and limits: The analysis excluded some indistinguishable V segments, including TRBV6-2 and TRBV6-3.

As regards this clone: Its antigen is as yet unknown.

The CDR3 contains 16 residues. The trim removed 5 bases at V and 3 bases at J, leaving 8 bases unmatched. Germline CDR1 and CDR2: MNHEY and SMNVEV (reference sequence). The PCR made use of 60 Vbeta and 13 Jbeta primers. In the original workflow: In a later analysis, of some 80 million unique beta chains, around 11 million appeared in at least two donors. The data were produced by immunoSEQ multiplex PCR, yet TCRdb's version contains in-frame clones alone and is incomplete. From that table come the V and J calls and clone size; the DNA was used to work out D and trimming. The sample lists about 160,000 clones; about 77% were seen once.

This TCR was recovered from a woman aged 45-59 years in good health and CMV-seronegative. The chain joins TRBV27 to TRBJ2-5; 11 positions match TRBD2. The sample was PBMCs. CDR3 nucleotides: TGTGCCAGCAGTCAACTAGCGGGGGCTCTGGAAGAGACCCAGTACTTC. Residues: CASSQLAGALEETQYF.